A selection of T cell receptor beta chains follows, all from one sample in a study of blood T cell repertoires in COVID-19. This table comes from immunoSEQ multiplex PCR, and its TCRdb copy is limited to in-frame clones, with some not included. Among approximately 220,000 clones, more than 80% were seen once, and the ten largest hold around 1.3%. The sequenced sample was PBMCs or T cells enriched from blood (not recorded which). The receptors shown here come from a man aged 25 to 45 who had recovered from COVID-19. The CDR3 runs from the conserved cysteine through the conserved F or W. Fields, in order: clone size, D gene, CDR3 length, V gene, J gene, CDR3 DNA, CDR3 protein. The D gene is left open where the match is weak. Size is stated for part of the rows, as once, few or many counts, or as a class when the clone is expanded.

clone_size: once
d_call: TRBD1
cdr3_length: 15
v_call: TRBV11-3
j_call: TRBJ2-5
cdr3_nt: TGTGCCAGCAGCTTAACGTGGGACAGGGAAGAGACCCAGTACTTC
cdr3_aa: CASSLTWDREETQYF

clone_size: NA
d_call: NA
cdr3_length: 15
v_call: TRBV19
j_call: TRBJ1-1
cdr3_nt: TGTGCCAGTAGTTCCCCGACAGGCCGGCGGACTGAAGCTTTCTTT
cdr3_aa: CASSSPTGRRTEAFF

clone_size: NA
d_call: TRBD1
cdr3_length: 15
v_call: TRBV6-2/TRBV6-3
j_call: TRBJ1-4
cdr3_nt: TGTGCCAGCAGTTACCTGGGACAGGATAATGAAAAACTGTTTTTT
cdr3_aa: CASSYLGQDNEKLFF

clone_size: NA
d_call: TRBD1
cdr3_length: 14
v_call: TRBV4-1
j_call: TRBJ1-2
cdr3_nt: TGCGCCAGCAGCCCGCGACAGGGAGGCTATGGCTACACCTTC
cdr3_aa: CASSPRQGGYGYTF

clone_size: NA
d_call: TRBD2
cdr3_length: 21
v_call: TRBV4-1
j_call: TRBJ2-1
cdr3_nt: TGCGCCAGCAGCCAACCCCGTCTGACGACTAGCGGGACACATCCCTACAATGAGCAGTTCTTC
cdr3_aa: CASSQPRLTTSGTHPYNEQFF

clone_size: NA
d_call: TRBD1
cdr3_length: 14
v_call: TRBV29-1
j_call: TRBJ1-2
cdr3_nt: TGCAGCGTTGTTGAGACAGGGTTTAACTATGGCTACACCTTC
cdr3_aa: CSVVETGFNYGYTF

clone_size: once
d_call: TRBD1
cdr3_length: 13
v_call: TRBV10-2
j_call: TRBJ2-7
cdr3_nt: TGCGCCAGCAGTCCGGGACAGTTCTACGAGCAGTACTTC
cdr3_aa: CASSPGQFYEQYF

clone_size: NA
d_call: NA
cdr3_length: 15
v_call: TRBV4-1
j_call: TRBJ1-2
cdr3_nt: TGCGCCAGCAGCCAAGAACCAAAGGGACTGTATGGCTACACCTTC
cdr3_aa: CASSQEPKGLYGYTF

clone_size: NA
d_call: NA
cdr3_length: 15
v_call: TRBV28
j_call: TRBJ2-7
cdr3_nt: TGTGCCAGCAGTTCCGCGGATAGGAGCTCCTACGAGCAGTACTTC
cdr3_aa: CASSSADRSSYEQYF

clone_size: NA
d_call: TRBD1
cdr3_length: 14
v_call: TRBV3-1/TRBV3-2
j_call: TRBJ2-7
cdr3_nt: TGTGCCAGCAGCCAAGGGACAGGGCCCTACGAGCAGTACTTC
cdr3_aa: CASSQGTGPYEQYF

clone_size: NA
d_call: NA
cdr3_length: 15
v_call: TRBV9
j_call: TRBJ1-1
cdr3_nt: TGTGCCAGCAGCGTAGTCAGGGCTGAGAACACTGAAGCTTTCTTT
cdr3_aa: CASSVVRAENTEAFF

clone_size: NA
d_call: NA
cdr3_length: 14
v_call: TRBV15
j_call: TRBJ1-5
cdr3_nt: TGTGCCACCAGCAGAGGGGGAGGCAATCAGCCCCAGCATTTT
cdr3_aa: CATSRGGGNQPQHF

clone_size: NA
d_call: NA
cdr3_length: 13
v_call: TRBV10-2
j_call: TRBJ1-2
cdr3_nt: TGCGCCAGCAGTGAGAACAGCATATGGGGCTACACCTTC
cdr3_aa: CASSENSIWGYTF

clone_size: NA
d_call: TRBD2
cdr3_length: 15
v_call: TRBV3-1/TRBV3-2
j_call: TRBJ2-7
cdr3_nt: TGTGCCAGCAGCCACAGCCGGACTAGCGGTTACGAGCAGTACTTC
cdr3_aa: CASSHSRTSGYEQYF

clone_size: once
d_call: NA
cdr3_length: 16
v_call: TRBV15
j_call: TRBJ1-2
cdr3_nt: TGTGCCACCAGCAGTACACAAGGGACACTCAACTATGGCTACACCTTC
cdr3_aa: CATSSTQGTLNYGYTF

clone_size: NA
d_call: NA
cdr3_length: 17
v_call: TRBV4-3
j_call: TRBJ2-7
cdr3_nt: TGCGCCAGCAGCCAAGAAGCGAGGGGACTCTACTCCTACGAGCAGTACTTC
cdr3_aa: CASSQEARGLYSYEQYF

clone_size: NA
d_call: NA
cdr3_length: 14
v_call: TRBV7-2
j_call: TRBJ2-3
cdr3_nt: TGTGCCAGCAGCTTAAGACAGGTGGGAGATACGCAGTATTTT
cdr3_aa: CASSLRQVGDTQYF

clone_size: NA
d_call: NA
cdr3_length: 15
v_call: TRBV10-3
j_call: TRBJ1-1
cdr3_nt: TGTGCCATCAGTGAGTCAGCTGGGGGCGGGACTGAAGCTTTCTTT
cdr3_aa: CAISESAGGGTEAFF

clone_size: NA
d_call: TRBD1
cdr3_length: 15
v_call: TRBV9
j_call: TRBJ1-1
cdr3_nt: TGTGCCAGCAGCAGCCAAAACAGGGGGTTGACTGAAGCTTTCTTT
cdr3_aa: CASSSQNRGLTEAFF

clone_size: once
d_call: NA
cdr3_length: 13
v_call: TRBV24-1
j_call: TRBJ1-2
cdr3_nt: TGTGCCACCAGTGCAACGGACACCTATGGCTACACCTTC
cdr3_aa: CATSATDTYGYTF

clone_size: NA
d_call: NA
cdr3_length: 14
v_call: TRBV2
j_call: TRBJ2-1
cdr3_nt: NA
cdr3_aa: CASYPGDFGNEQFF

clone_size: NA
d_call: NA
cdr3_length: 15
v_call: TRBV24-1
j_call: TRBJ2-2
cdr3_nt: TGTGCCACCAGTGATTTTGCAGTGAACACCGGGGAGCTGTTTTTT
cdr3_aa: CATSDFAVNTGELFF

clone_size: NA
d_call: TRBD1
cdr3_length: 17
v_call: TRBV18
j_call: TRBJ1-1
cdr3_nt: TGTGCCAGCTCACTCCTTACAGGGGGCCGGGCGGACACTGAAGCTTTCTTT
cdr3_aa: CASSLLTGGRADTEAFF

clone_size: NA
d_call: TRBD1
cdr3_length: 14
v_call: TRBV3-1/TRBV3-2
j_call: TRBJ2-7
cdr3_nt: TGTGCCAGCAGCCAAGTCGGACAGGGCTACGAGCAGTACTTC
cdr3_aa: CASSQVGQGYEQYF

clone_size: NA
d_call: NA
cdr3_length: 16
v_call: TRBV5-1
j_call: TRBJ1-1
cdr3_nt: TGCGCCAGCAGCCCCGGGCACACAGGGTCCGGCACTGAAGCTTTCTTT
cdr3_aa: CASSPGHTGSGTEAFF

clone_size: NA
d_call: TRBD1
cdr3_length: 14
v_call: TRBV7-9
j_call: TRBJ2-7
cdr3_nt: TGTGCCAGCAGCCGGGACAGGAGCTCCTACGAGCAGTACTTC
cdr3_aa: CASSRDRSSYEQYF

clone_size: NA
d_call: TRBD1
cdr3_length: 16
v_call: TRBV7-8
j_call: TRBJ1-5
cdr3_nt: TGTGCCAGCAGCTTAAGGCGGACAGGAATTCATCAGCCCCAGCATTTT
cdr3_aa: CASSLRRTGIHQPQHF

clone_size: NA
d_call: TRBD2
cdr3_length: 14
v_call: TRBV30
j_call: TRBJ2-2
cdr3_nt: TGTGCCTTCAAGCGGGAGAGAGTGGGCGGGGAGCTGTTTTTT
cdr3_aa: CAFKRERVGGELFF

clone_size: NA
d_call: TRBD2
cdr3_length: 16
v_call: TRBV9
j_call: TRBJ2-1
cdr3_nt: TGTGCCAGCAGCGTAGCGAGCGGGGGGGCCTACAATGAGCAGTTCTTC
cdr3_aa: CASSVASGGAYNEQFF

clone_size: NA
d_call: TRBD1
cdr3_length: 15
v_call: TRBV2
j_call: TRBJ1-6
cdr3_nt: TGTGCCAGCAGTGCAGGACAGGGGGCGCGATCACCCCTCCACTTT
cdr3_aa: CASSAGQGARSPLHF

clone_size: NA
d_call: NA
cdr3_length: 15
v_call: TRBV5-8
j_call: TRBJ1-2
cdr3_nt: TGTGCCAGCAGCTTGGTCCGGGGATCTTTCTATGGCTACACCTTC
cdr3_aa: CASSLVRGSFYGYTF

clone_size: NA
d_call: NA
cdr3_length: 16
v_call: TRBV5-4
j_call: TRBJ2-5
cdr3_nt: TGTGCCAGCAGCTTAGGCAAAACTAGGCTACAAGAGACCCAGTACTTC
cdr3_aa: CASSLGKTRLQETQYF

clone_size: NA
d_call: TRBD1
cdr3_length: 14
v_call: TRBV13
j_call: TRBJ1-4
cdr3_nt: TGTGCCAGCAGCTTGGGACAGGGTAATGAAAAACTGTTTTTT
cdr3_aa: CASSLGQGNEKLFF

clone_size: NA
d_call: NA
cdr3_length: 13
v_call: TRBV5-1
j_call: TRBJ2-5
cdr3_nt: TGCGCCAGCAGCTTGGGGGCGGGAGAGACCCAGTACTTC
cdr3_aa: CASSLGAGETQYF

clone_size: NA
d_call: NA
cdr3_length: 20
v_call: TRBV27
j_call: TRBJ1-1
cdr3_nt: TGTGCCAGCAGCCCCAGATTTGCGGCTCGCGGACTATTTATGAACACTGAAGCTTTCTTT
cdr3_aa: CASSPRFAARGLFMNTEAFF

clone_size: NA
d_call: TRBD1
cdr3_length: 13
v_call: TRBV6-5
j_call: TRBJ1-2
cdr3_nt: TGTGCCAGCACCCCGGACAGGGGTTATGGCTACACCTTC
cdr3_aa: CASTPDRGYGYTF

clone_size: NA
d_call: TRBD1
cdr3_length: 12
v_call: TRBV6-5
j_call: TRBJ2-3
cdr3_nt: TGTGCCAGCAGACAGGGGAAGGAGACGCAGTATTTT
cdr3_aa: CASRQGKETQYF

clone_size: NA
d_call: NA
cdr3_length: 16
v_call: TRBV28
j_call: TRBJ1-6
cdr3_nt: TGTGCCAGCAGTCCCACCTGGGCAGCGGATAATTCACCCCTCCACTTT
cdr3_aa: CASSPTWAADNSPLHF

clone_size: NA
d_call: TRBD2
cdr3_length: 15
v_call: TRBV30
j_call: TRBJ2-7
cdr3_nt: TGTGCCTGGAGCCGACCGGGACTAGCGGGGTGGGAGCAGTACTTC
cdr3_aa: CAWSRPGLAGWEQYF

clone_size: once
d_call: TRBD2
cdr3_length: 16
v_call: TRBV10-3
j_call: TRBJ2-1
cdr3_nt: TGTGCCATCAGTGAGTCCGGGACTACCGCCGTCCGTGAGCAGTTCTTC
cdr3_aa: CAISESGTTAVREQFF

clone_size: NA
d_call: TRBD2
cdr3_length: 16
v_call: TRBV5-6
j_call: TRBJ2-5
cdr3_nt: TGTGCCAGCAGCTTGTCGCTAGCGGGGGGGCAAGAGACCCAGTACTTC
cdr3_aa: CASSLSLAGGQETQYF

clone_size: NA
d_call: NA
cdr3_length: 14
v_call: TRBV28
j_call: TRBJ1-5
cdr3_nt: TGTGCCAGCAGTCCACGGACAAGCAATCAGCCCCAGCATTTT
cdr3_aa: CASSPRTSNQPQHF

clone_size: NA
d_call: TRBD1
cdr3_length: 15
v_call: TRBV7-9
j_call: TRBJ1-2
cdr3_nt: TGTGCCAGCAGCTTCCGACAGGGCGGAGACTATGGCTACACCTTC
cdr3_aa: CASSFRQGGDYGYTF

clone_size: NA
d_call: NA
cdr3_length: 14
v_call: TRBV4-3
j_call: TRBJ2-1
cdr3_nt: TGCGCCAGCAGCCAAAACGGCGGCTACAATGAGCAGTTCTTC
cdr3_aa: CASSQNGGYNEQFF

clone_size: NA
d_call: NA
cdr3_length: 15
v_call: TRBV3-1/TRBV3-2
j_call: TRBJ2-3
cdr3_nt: TGTGCCAGCAGCCAAGTGGCACTAAGCACAGATACGCAGTATTTT
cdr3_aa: CASSQVALSTDTQYF

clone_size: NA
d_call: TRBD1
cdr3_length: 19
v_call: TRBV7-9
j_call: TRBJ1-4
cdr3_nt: TGTGCCAGCAGCTGGAGCCGGGACAGGGGCCTCGCGGCTAATGAAAAACTGTTTTTT
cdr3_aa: CASSWSRDRGLAANEKLFF

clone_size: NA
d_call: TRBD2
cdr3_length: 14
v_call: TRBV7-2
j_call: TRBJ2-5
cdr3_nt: TGTGCCAGCAGTCCAACCCTAGCGGGATCGGCCCAGTACTTC
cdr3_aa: CASSPTLAGSAQYF

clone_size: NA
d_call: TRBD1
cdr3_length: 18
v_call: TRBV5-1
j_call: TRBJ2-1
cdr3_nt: TGCGCCAGCAGCTCAAATACACACAGGACAGGGGGCTCGGTTGAGCAGTTCTTC
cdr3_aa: CASSSNTHRTGGSVEQFF

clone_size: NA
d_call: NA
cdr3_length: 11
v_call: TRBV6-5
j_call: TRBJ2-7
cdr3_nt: TGTGCCAGCAGGGGCCCTCTTGGGCAGTACTTC
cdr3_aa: CASRGPLGQYF

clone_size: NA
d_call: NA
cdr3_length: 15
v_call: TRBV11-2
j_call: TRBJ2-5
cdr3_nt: TGTGCCAGCAGCCCCTTCACGGAGGGTGAAGAGACCCAGTACTTC
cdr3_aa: CASSPFTEGEETQYF

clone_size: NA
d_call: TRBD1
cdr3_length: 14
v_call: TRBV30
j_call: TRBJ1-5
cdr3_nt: TGTGCCTGGAGTCCGGGACAGGGTGGTCAGCCCCAGCATTTT
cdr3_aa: CAWSPGQGGQPQHF

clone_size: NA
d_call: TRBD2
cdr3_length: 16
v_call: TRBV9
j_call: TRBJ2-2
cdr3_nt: TGTGCCAGCAGCCCAGACCTAGCGGGATACACCGGGGAGCTGTTTTTT
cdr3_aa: CASSPDLAGYTGELFF

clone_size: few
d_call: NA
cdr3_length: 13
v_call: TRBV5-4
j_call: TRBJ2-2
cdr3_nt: TGTGCCAGCAGTGCGGGACTTACCGGGGAGCTGTTTTTT
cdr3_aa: CASSAGLTGELFF

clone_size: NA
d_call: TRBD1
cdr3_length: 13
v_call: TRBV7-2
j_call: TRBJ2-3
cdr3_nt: TGTGCCAGCAGCTTAGGACAGGGAGATACGCAGTATTTT
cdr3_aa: CASSLGQGDTQYF

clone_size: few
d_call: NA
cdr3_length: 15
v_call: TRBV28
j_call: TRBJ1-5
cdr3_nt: TGTGCCAGCAGGTATGGACAGAGGAGCAATCAGCCCCAGCATTTT
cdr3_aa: CASRYGQRSNQPQHF

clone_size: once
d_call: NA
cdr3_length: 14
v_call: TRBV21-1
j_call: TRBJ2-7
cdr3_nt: TGTGCCAGCAGGACCGGGACAGGGTCCTACGAGCAGTACTTC
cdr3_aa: CASRTGTGSYEQYF

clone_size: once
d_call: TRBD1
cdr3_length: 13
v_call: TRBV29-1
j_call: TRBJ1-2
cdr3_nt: TGCAGCGTATACGACAGGGGAAGCTATGGCTACACCTTC
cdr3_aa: CSVYDRGSYGYTF

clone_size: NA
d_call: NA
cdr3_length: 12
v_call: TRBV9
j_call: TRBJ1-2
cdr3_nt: TGTGCCAGCAGCCCATCCGGGGGTGGCTACACCTTC
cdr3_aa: CASSPSGGGYTF

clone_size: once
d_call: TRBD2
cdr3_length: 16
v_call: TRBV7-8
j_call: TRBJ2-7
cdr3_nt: TGTGCCAGCAGCGTAACTAGCGGGGGGGCCTCCTACGAGCAGTACTTC
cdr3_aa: CASSVTSGGASYEQYF

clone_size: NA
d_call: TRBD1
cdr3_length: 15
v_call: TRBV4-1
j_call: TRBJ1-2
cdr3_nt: TGCGCCAGCAGCCATGCCCCGACAGGGGACTATGGCTACACCTTC
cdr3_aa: CASSHAPTGDYGYTF